Below, 9 T cell receptor beta chains from the same sample are listed, as sequenced in a study of T cell responses to AZD1222 COVID-19 vaccine. Data came from immunoSEQ multiplex PCR; TCRdb stores just in-frame clones and leaves some out. Of tens of thousands of clones in the sample, approximately 90% were seen once. This specimen was peripheral blood, taken on day 0 of AZD1222 vaccination. The source is an adult in good health.

The V call is TRBV12-3 or TRBV12-4, the J call TRBJ2-7; D might be TRBD1 (6 bases). This CDR3 is 12 amino acids long. With 7 bases removed from V and 4 bases from J, the gap between germline ends came to 11 bases. CDR3 DNA: TGTGCCAGCAAAATCAGGGGTTACGAGCAGTACTTC. Its translation: CASKIRGYEQYF.

This rearrangement joins TRBV19 to TRBJ1-1; 7 nucleotides line up with TRBD1. The trim removed 5 bases at V and 5 bases at J, leaving 8 bases unmatched. The germline CDR1 and CDR2 sequences are LNHDA and SQIVND (reference sequence). The CDR3 sequence is 14 residues long. CDR3 bases: TGTGCCAGTAGTCCCTTGTTACAGGGGACTGAAGCTTTCTTT. Protein sequence: CASSPLLQGTEAFF.

The chain recombines TRBV5-1 with TRBJ1-6; D is uncertain. CDR1 is SGHRS and CDR2 is YFSETQ in the germline V gene. CDR3 length: 14 amino acids. V was pared by 4 bases and J by 5 bases, with 10 bases between. In DNA, the CDR3 is TGCGCCAGCAGCGTCTACATGGATAATTCACCCCTCCACTTT. Protein product: CASSVYMDNSPLHF. Using reference TRBV5-1 and TRBJ1-6 for the parts outside the CDR3, the full variable domain is KAGVTQTPRYLIKTRGQQVTLSCSPISGHRSVSWYQQTPGQGLQFLFEYFSETQRNKGNFPGRFSGRQFSNSRSEMNVSTLELGDSALYLCASSVYMDNSPLHFGNGTRLTVT.

The chain employs TRBV27 and TRBJ1-1, with TRBD1 identical over 7 bases. Germline-derived CDR1 and CDR2 are MNHEY and SMNVEV (reference sequence). With V trimmed by 5 bases and J by 1 base, 13 bases remained unmatched. The CDR3 is 17 residues long. The CDR3 nucleotides are TGTGCCAGCAGTGTCCTCCGGGCCCCAGGGGGGAACACTGAAGCTTTCTTT. Translation: CASSVLRAPGGNTEAFF.

The chain couples TRBV6-5 to TRBJ2-7; 8 positions match TRBD2. Per germline, CDR1 MNHEY and CDR2 SVGAGI. V lost 10 bases to trimming and J lost 6 bases; unmatched junction nucleotides: 14. CDR3 length: 14 amino acids. The DNA of the CDR3 is TGTGCCACTTACCAGGGCGGGGGGCCCGTCGAGCAGTACTTC. Translated, it gives CATYQGGGPVEQYF.

The V call is TRBV6-5, the J call TRBJ1-6, with D tentatively TRBD1 (5 bases). V dropped 8 bases and J dropped 3 bases, with 11 bases sitting between them. Germline loops: CDR1 MNHEY, CDR2 SVGAGI. CDR3 size: 14 residues. Written as DNA, the CDR3 is TGTGCCAGCTCGGGACCGCGCTATAATTCACCCCTCCACTTT. Its protein product is CASSGPRYNSPLHF.

The chain is built from TRBV28 and TRBJ1-1; 9 bases map to TRBD1. The germline gives CDR1 MDHEN, CDR2 SYDVKM. The ends lost 5 bases at V and 1 base at J; junction bases unmatched: 2. The CDR3 consists of 14 residues. The CDR3 sequence: CASSLQGANTEAFF. CDR3 nucleotides: TGTGCCAGCAGTCTACAGGGGGCGAACACTGAAGCTTTCTTT. Looking up the rest from reference TRBV28 and TRBJ1-1 gives the full variable domain: DVKVTQSSRYLVKRTGEKVFLECVQDMDHENMFWYRQDPGLGLRLIYFSYDVKMKEKGDIPEGYSVSREKKERFSLILESASTNQTSMYLCASSLQGANTEAFFGQGTRLTVV.

The DNA for the CDR3 is TGTGCCAGCAGTGAAGATTACTCGGCCAGGATGAACACTGAAGCTTTCTTT. Translated, it gives CASSEDYSARMNTEAFF. The chain has TRBV2 and TRBJ1-1, with unresolved D. Trimming cost V 1 base and J 0 bases, with 15 bases left between them. This CDR3 is 17 amino acids long. Looked up from germline, CDR1 is SNHLY and CDR2 is FYNNEI.

The chain recombines TRBV28 with TRBJ1-2; D is ambiguous. CDR1 is MDHEN, CDR2 SYDVKM, per germline. V gave up 6 bases and J gave up 4 bases, with 12 bases separating them. The length of the CDR3 is 13 residues. The CDR3 reads CASSRTKIYGYTF. Written as DNA, the CDR3 is TGTGCCAGCAGCCGAACTAAAATCTATGGCTACACCTTC.